A single sample gave rise to the 6 T cell receptor beta chains below, sequenced in a study of shared clonotypes between healthy human individuals. Sequencing used immunoSEQ multiplex PCR; TCRdb keeps in-frame clones, though not all of them. The sample includes more than 1 million clones, approximately 78% of them seen just once. The source material was memory CD4+ T cells from PBMCs. Subset described: CD45RA-negative fraction. Source of these receptors: a man younger than 35 in good health. Some clones in this sample may be carry-over from other donors' samples.

The chain combines TRBV2 with TRBJ1-1; the D is unclear. The CDR3 length is 12 residues. Germline V gives CDR1 SNHLY, CDR2 FYNNEI. Trimming shortened V by 8 bases and J by 2 bases, and 9 bases separated the two germline ends. CDR3 residues: CASRPDNTEAFF. CDR3 nucleotide sequence: TGTGCCAGCCGCCCGGACAACACTGAAGCTTTCTTT.

The chain joins TRBV6-5 to TRBJ2-1; perhaps TRBD2 as D (7 bases). The CDR3 has 15 residues. Germline lookup yields CDR1 MNHEY and CDR2 SVGAGI. Trimming stripped 0 bases from V and 8 bases from J, with 14 bases between. The CDR3 region has the DNA TGTGCCAGCAGTTACTCGACGGGCGGGGGCCATGAGCAGTTCTTC. It codes for CASSYSTGGGHEQFF.

The V and J genes are TRBV6-5 and TRBJ2-5; D is ambiguous. The CDR3 contains 12 residues. V was cut by 5 bases and J by 4 bases, with 8 bases left in between. Looked up from germline, CDR1 is MNHEY and CDR2 is SVGAGI. DNA for the CDR3: TGTGCCAGCAGTGGGGTGGGAGAGACCCAGTACTTC. Amino acid sequence: CASSGVGETQYF.

This rearrangement joins TRBV21-1 to TRBJ2-5; the table gives TRBD2 as D, unverified against the DNA. TRBV21-1 is a pseudogene segment. The CDR3 has 17 residues. DNA for the CDR3: TGTGCCAGCAGCAAGAGCCCGGGACTAGGCGAACAAGAGACCCAGTACTTC. Protein sequence: CASSKSPGLGEQETQYF.

This clone was observed once. The rearrangement links TRBV10-2 to TRBJ1-2, with D hard to call. CDR3 length: 12 residues. Trimming took 2 bases from V and 4 from J, leaving 5 bases between them. CDR1 WSHSY and CDR2 SAAADI come from the germline V gene. The CDR3 sequence is CASSEAAYGYTF. CDR3 nucleotides: TGCGCCAGCAGTGAGGCGGCCTATGGCTACACCTTC.

V gene TRBV19 combines with J gene TRBJ2-3, with no clear D. This CDR3 spans 12 amino acids. The germline V gene encodes CDR1 LNHDA and CDR2 SQIVND (reference sequence). Deletions cut 4 bases from V and 4 bases from J, with 6 bases between. Here the CDR3 reads CASSTDADTQYF. The DNA for the CDR3 is TGTGCCAGTAGTACGGATGCAGATACGCAGTATTTT.